This T cell receptor beta chain was sequenced for a study of blood T cell repertoires in COVID-19. Study members were between roughly 18 and 100 years old and lived in some 22 US regions. Recovery meant two consecutive negative NP/OP PCR tests, professional clearance, or resolved symptoms. This CDR3 spans 13 amino acids. V was shortened by 6 bases and J by 5 bases, with 11 bases between the two germline ends. Germline CDR1 and CDR2: SNHLY and FYNNEI. The data were produced by immunoSEQ multiplex PCR, yet TCRdb's version contains in-frame clones alone and is incomplete. The table records approximately 320,000 clones, roughly 86% of them present only once.

The receptor was isolated from a woman younger than 35 who had recovered from COVID-19. The specimen sequenced was PBMCs or T cells enriched from blood (not recorded which). The chain employs TRBV2 and TRBJ1-5; perhaps TRBD1 as D (5 bases). The CDR3 DNA is TGTGCCAGCAGCGGGCAGGGTCATCAGCCCCAGCATTTT. As protein: CASSGQGHQPQHF. Based on the CDR3 plus reference TRBV2 and TRBJ1-5, the full variable domain is EPEVTQTPSHQVTQMGQEVILRCVPISNHLYFYWYRQILGQKVEFLVSFYNNEISEKSEIFDDQFSVERPDGSNFTLKIRSTKLEDSAMYFCASSGQGHQPQHFGDGTRLSIL.